This T cell receptor (beta chain) was sequenced in a study of shared clonotypes between healthy human individuals. With 3 bases removed from V and 2 bases from J, the gap between germline ends came to 8 bases. Germline CDR1 SGHAT, CDR2 FQNNGV. CDR3 length equals 13 residues. Details on this clone: Its cognate antigen is unknown.

Study-wide points: Clonotype sharing among donors was expected to depend on sequencing depth.

HIV-negative, healthy adults without recent acute infections or vaccinations were the donors. Genomic DNA for unsorted samples was obtained from about 90 million PBMCs. Method: immunoSEQ multiplex PCR; TCRdb's copy keeps in-frame clones and lacks some. The table shows 450,000 to 500,000 clones, with over 70% occurring only once. The sample comprised PBMCs. The chain joins TRBV11-2 to TRBJ2-7; D not certain. The origin of this receptor is a woman aged 40 to 50 in good health. Some clones in this sample may be carry-over from other donors' samples. CDR3 sequence reads: CASSFAAPYEQYF. The CDR3 DNA follows: TGTGCCAGCAGCTTTGCGGCTCCCTACGAGCAGTACTTC.